This T cell receptor (beta chain) was recorded in a study of cytomegalovirus exposure and HLA in healthy donors. Researchers ran the PCR with 60 Vbeta and 13 Jbeta primers. Repertoires were generated with immunoSEQ multiplex PCR, while TCRdb's copy carries only in-frame clones and drops some. The sample yields approximately 120,000 clones, around 70% seen once. CDR1 is SGHRS, CDR2 YFSETQ, per germline. V lost 4 bases, J lost 8 bases, and 21 bases lay in between. The CDR3 is 15 residues long. The count of this clone is one. The antigen is undetermined. General observations from the study: Later analysis demonstrated an association between a missense DCLRE1C variant and TCR beta V- and J-gene trimming. Approximately 160 TCR beta chains were listed as cytomegalovirus-associated. Further analysis, carried out later, found HLA-associated TCR beta chains more clonally expanded than equally common other chains.

These donors counted as nominally healthy when sampled, but unrecorded immune exposures were likely. This sequence was found in a woman in her 70s in good health and CMV-seropositive. The sample consisted of PBMCs. The genes are TRBV5-1 and TRBJ1-2; D is possibly TRBD1 (5 bases). For the CDR3, the DNA is TGCGCCAGCAGCCCGGAGGGCAGGGCCTCCCTAGGCTACACCTTC. It specifies CASSPEGRASLGYTF.